This TCR beta chain originates from a study of T cells in women clearing cervical HPV infection. For the study at large: Only a few women had HLA typing results available.

This CDR3 comprises 16 residues. Germline V gene lookup returns CDR1 LGHNA and CDR2 YNFKEQ. Average input was approximately 1.3 ug genomic DNA for immunoSEQ TCR beta CDR3 amplification. TCRdb's table, derived via immunoSEQ multiplex PCR, lists solely in-frame clones and lacks some. There are 20,000 to 25,000 clones in the sample, with approximately 9.8% held by the top ten. For this clone: Antigen specificity is unknown. The junction departs from the called germline gene at one end, perhaps through a read error. The CDR3 end lies 3 residues beyond the end of the read and is filled in from the germline J gene.

Points from the study as a whole: CIN3+ cases had significantly higher TCR richness than controls; evenness did not differ. Richness plus V gene abundances separated cases from controls with AUC 0.7 to 0.9.

The gene calls are TRBV4-2 and TRBJ2-3, with 8 bases identical to TRBD2. Sequencing was done on a sample of blood buffy coat. The receptor comes from a woman aged 18-70 years with a cervical HPV16 infection that either progressed to CIN3+ or cleared (not recorded which). CDR3 sequence reads: CASSQEGSGGIDTQYF. The sequenced part of the CDR3 DNA is TGCGCCAGCAGCCAAGAAGGAAGCGGGGGTATTGATACG.